This is a list of T cell receptor beta chains from one sample in a study of shared clonotypes between healthy human individuals. Some clones are missing from TCRdb's copy, which holds only in-frame ones; the method was immunoSEQ multiplex PCR. The sample lists about 680,000 clones, approximately 90% occurring once. The specimen sequenced was naive CD8+ T cells sorted from blood. The receptors come from a man aged 25 to 40 in good health. CDR3s include the opening cysteine and the closing phenylalanine or tryptophan. Each record gives: clone size, D gene, V gene, J gene, CDR3 protein, CDR3 DNA. A D gene is named only where the DNA matches it firmly. Where a row states a size, it is once, few, many or the class of an expanded clone; other rows omit it.

clone size: NA; D gene: NA; V gene: TRBV19; J gene: TRBJ2-2; CDR3 protein: CASSLPSVGTGELFF; CDR3 DNA: TGTGCCAGTAGTCTCCCTAGTGTTGGCACCGGGGAGCTGTTTTTT
clone size: NA; D gene: NA; V gene: TRBV27; J gene: TRBJ2-7; CDR3 protein: CASSFLGKLDEQYF; CDR3 DNA: TGTGCCAGCAGTTTTCTCGGAAAGCTGGACGAGCAGTACTTC
clone size: NA; D gene: NA; V gene: TRBV19; J gene: TRBJ1-4; CDR3 protein: CASSLWSSTNEKLFF; CDR3 DNA: TGTGCCAGTAGCCTCTGGAGTTCAACTAATGAAAAACTGTTTTTT
clone size: NA; D gene: NA; V gene: TRBV9; J gene: TRBJ2-1; CDR3 protein: CASSALDSFYEQFF; CDR3 DNA: TGTGCCAGCAGCGCCCTAGACAGTTTCTATGAGCAGTTCTTC
clone size: NA; D gene: NA; V gene: TRBV4-3; J gene: TRBJ2-2; CDR3 protein: CASSQDSFGTGELFF; CDR3 DNA: TGCGCCAGCAGCCAAGATTCGTTTGGCACCGGGGAGCTGTTTTTT
clone size: NA; D gene: NA; V gene: TRBV7-9; J gene: TRBJ2-2; CDR3 protein: CASSPFVAPGELFF; CDR3 DNA: TGTGCCAGCAGCCCATTCGTAGCGCCCGGGGAGCTGTTTTTT
clone size: NA; D gene: NA; V gene: TRBV5-1; J gene: TRBJ2-3; CDR3 protein: CASSTRLRKITDTQYF; CDR3 DNA: TGCGCCAGCAGCACACGGCTGCGGAAGATCACAGATACGCAGTATTTT
clone size: NA; D gene: NA; V gene: TRBV28; J gene: TRBJ2-7; CDR3 protein: CASRPLLLHEQYF; CDR3 DNA: TGTGCCAGCAGACCATTACTACTACACGAGCAGTACTTC
clone size: NA; D gene: TRBD2; V gene: TRBV5-3; J gene: TRBJ2-7; CDR3 protein: CARLAGWCFSYEQYF; CDR3 DNA: TGTGCCAGACTAGCGGGATGGTGTTTTTCCTACGAGCAGTACTTC
clone size: NA; D gene: TRBD1; V gene: TRBV7-9; J gene: TRBJ1-3; CDR3 protein: CASSFTGESAGNTIYF; CDR3 DNA: TGTGCCAGCAGCTTTACAGGGGAGTCGGCTGGAAACACCATATATTTT
clone size: NA; D gene: NA; V gene: TRBV6-1; J gene: TRBJ2-7; CDR3 protein: CASSSGFTDIEQYF; CDR3 DNA: TGTGCCAGCAGTTCAGGGTTTACCGACATAGAGCAGTACTTC
clone size: NA; D gene: TRBD1; V gene: TRBV14; J gene: TRBJ1-4; CDR3 protein: CASSQPAGTGRFANEKLFF; CDR3 DNA: TGTGCCAGCAGCCAACCAGCCGGGACAGGGAGGTTTGCTAATGAAAAACTGTTTTTT
clone size: NA; D gene: NA; V gene: TRBV9; J gene: TRBJ2-7; CDR3 protein: CASSARGSYEQYF; CDR3 DNA: TGTGCCAGCAGCGCCCGAGGCTCCTACGAGCAGTACTTC
clone size: NA; D gene: TRBD1; V gene: TRBV6-1; J gene: TRBJ2-1; CDR3 protein: CASSDGTGGHNEQFF; CDR3 DNA: TGTGCCAGCAGTGACGGGACAGGGGGGCACAATGAGCAGTTCTTC
clone size: NA; D gene: NA; V gene: TRBV7-2; J gene: TRBJ2-5; CDR3 protein: CASSLDPGLQETQYF; CDR3 DNA: TGTGCCAGCAGCTTAGACCCGGGGCTTCAAGAGACCCAGTACTTC
clone size: NA; D gene: NA; V gene: TRBV7-9; J gene: TRBJ2-3; CDR3 protein: CASSLTGRTDTQYF; CDR3 DNA: TGTGCCAGCAGCTTAACGGGGCGTACAGATACGCAGTATTTT
clone size: NA; D gene: NA; V gene: TRBV7-9; J gene: TRBJ2-1; CDR3 protein: CASSSAPDNLNEQFF; CDR3 DNA: TGTGCCAGCAGCTCAGCTCCGGACAATCTGAATGAGCAGTTCTTC
clone size: NA; D gene: NA; V gene: TRBV27; J gene: TRBJ2-3; CDR3 protein: CASTGGGTDTQYF; CDR3 DNA: TGTGCCAGCACCGGGGGAGGCACAGATACGCAGTATTTT
clone size: NA; D gene: NA; V gene: TRBV7-3; J gene: TRBJ2-1; CDR3 protein: CASSDKKGEQFF; CDR3 DNA: TGTGCCAGCAGCGACAAGAAAGGAGAGCAGTTCTTC
clone size: NA; D gene: NA; V gene: TRBV19; J gene: TRBJ1-4; CDR3 protein: CASSARVEDEKLFF; CDR3 DNA: TGTGCCAGTAGTGCAAGGGTGGAGGATGAAAAACTGTTTTTT
clone size: few; D gene: NA; V gene: TRBV10-2; J gene: TRBJ2-7; CDR3 protein: CASSETVYEQYF; CDR3 DNA: TGCGCCAGCAGTGAAACAGTATACGAGCAGTACTTC
clone size: NA; D gene: NA; V gene: TRBV7-2; J gene: TRBJ2-6; CDR3 protein: CASSLAPAPVLTF; CDR3 DNA: TGTGCCAGCAGCTTAGCCCCCGCTCCCGTCCTGACTTTC
clone size: NA; D gene: NA; V gene: TRBV9; J gene: TRBJ2-5; CDR3 protein: CASSEGGAAETQYF; CDR3 DNA: TGTGCCAGCAGCGAGGGGGGAGCGGCGGAGACCCAGTACTTC
clone size: NA; D gene: NA; V gene: TRBV29-1; J gene: TRBJ2-2; CDR3 protein: CSVEASKAGGLTGELFF; CDR3 DNA: TGCAGCGTTGAAGCCAGTAAGGCCGGCGGGCTTACCGGGGAGCTGTTTTTT
clone size: many; D gene: NA; V gene: TRBV2; J gene: TRBJ2-7; CDR3 protein: CASSESNYGEQYF; CDR3 DNA: TGTGCCAGCAGTGAATCGAATTACGGCGAGCAGTACTTC
clone size: NA; D gene: TRBD2; V gene: TRBV5-5; J gene: TRBJ2-1; CDR3 protein: CASSLGTSDSNEQFF; CDR3 DNA: TGTGCCAGCAGCTTGGGGACTAGCGACTCCAATGAGCAGTTCTTC
clone size: NA; D gene: NA; V gene: TRBV27; J gene: TRBJ2-2; CDR3 protein: CASSFIGSVGTGELFF; CDR3 DNA: TGTGCCAGCAGTTTTATTGGGTCGGTAGGGACCGGGGAGCTGTTTTTT
clone size: NA; D gene: NA; V gene: TRBV27; J gene: TRBJ2-7; CDR3 protein: CASSLGGTAGYEQYF; CDR3 DNA: TGTGCCAGCAGTTTAGGTGGAACGGCGGGGTACGAGCAGTACTTC
clone size: NA; D gene: TRBD2; V gene: TRBV28; J gene: TRBJ2-3; CDR3 protein: CASSLSPSGSTDTQYF; CDR3 DNA: TGTGCCAGCAGCCTAAGCCCTAGCGGGAGTACCGATACGCAGTATTTT
clone size: NA; D gene: NA; V gene: TRBV6-5; J gene: TRBJ2-7; CDR3 protein: CASSSGEYEQYF; CDR3 DNA: TGTGCCAGCAGTTCCGGGGAGTACGAGCAGTACTTC
clone size: NA; D gene: NA; V gene: TRBV13; J gene: TRBJ2-3; CDR3 protein: CASSSWDAFTDTQYF; CDR3 DNA: TGTGCCAGCTCTTCTTGGGATGCCTTCACAGATACGCAGTATTTT
clone size: NA; D gene: NA; V gene: TRBV19; J gene: TRBJ2-7; CDR3 protein: CASSLTDSYEQYF; CDR3 DNA: TGTGCCAGTAGTCTAACTGACTCCTACGAGCAGTACTTC
clone size: NA; D gene: NA; V gene: TRBV28; J gene: TRBJ2-1; CDR3 protein: CASSLLGGWGRERDNEQFF; CDR3 DNA: TGTGCCAGCAGTTTATTAGGGGGTTGGGGCAGGGAGAGGGACAATGAGCAGTTCTTC
clone size: NA; D gene: TRBD2; V gene: TRBV9; J gene: TRBJ2-3; CDR3 protein: CASSVAKGPSGRGPDTQYF; CDR3 DNA: TGTGCCAGCAGCGTAGCTAAGGGACCAAGCGGGAGGGGGCCAGATACGCAGTATTTT
clone size: NA; D gene: NA; V gene: TRBV7-9; J gene: TRBJ1-1; CDR3 protein: CASSNDVGMNTEAFF; CDR3 DNA: TGTGCCAGCAGCAACGACGTAGGCATGAACACTGAAGCTTTCTTT
clone size: NA; D gene: TRBD2; V gene: TRBV7-6; J gene: TRBJ2-3; CDR3 protein: CASTGAGGDDTQYF; CDR3 DNA: TGTGCCAGCACGGGAGCGGGAGGCGATGATACGCAGTATTTT
clone size: NA; D gene: TRBD1; V gene: TRBV9; J gene: TRBJ2-7; CDR3 protein: CASSVGVDRVFEQYF; CDR3 DNA: TGTGCCAGCAGCGTAGGGGTTGACAGGGTGTTCGAGCAGTACTTC
clone size: NA; D gene: NA; V gene: TRBV9; J gene: TRBJ2-5; CDR3 protein: CASSPGRGNF; CDR3 DNA: TGTGCCAGCAGCCCAGGGAGAGGGAACTTC
clone size: NA; D gene: NA; V gene: TRBV2; J gene: TRBJ1-2; CDR3 protein: CASSEASINYGYTF; CDR3 DNA: TGTGCCAGCAGTGAAGCGAGCATTAACTATGGCTACACCTTC
clone size: NA; D gene: TRBD1; V gene: TRBV7-6; J gene: TRBJ2-2; CDR3 protein: CASSYSIEQGPGELFF; CDR3 DNA: TGTGCCAGCAGCTATTCTATAGAACAGGGGCCCGGGGAGCTGTTTTTT
clone size: many; D gene: NA; V gene: TRBV7-2; J gene: TRBJ2-1; CDR3 protein: CASSLTGYNEQFF; CDR3 DNA: TGTGCCAGCAGCTTAACGGGGTACAATGAGCAGTTCTTC
clone size: NA; D gene: NA; V gene: TRBV5-1; J gene: TRBJ2-3; CDR3 protein: CASSLEGGSTDTQYF; CDR3 DNA: TGCGCCAGCAGCTTGGAGGGGGGAAGCACAGATACGCAGTATTTT
clone size: NA; D gene: NA; V gene: TRBV29-1; J gene: TRBJ2-7; CDR3 protein: CSVAGGGPYEQYF; CDR3 DNA: TGCAGCGTTGCGGGTGGGGGACCCTACGAGCAGTACTTC
clone size: NA; D gene: NA; V gene: TRBV7-6; J gene: TRBJ2-3; CDR3 protein: CASSLVLGGGPSDTQYF; CDR3 DNA: TGTGCCAGCAGCTTAGTATTAGGGGGAGGGCCTTCAGATACGCAGTATTTT
clone size: NA; D gene: NA; V gene: TRBV7-7; J gene: TRBJ2-1; CDR3 protein: CASSLGTGREQFF; CDR3 DNA: TGTGCTAGCAGCTTAGGGACGGGACGGGAGCAGTTCTTC
clone size: NA; D gene: TRBD2; V gene: TRBV14; J gene: TRBJ2-1; CDR3 protein: CASSRGLVPLNEQFF; CDR3 DNA: TGTGCCAGCAGCCGAGGACTAGTCCCACTCAATGAGCAGTTCTTC
clone size: NA; D gene: NA; V gene: TRBV9; J gene: TRBJ2-3; CDR3 protein: CASSVGVLDTDTQYF; CDR3 DNA: TGTGCCAGCAGCGTAGGGGTCCTAGACACAGATACGCAGTATTTT
clone size: NA; D gene: NA; V gene: TRBV18; J gene: TRBJ2-1; CDR3 protein: CASSLGHYNEQFF; CDR3 DNA: TGTGCCAGCTCACTAGGACACTACAATGAGCAGTTCTTC
clone size: NA; D gene: NA; V gene: TRBV6-1; J gene: TRBJ2-5; CDR3 protein: CASSYRASRRETQYF; CDR3 DNA: TGTGCCAGCAGCTATCGGGCTAGTCGGCGAGAGACCCAGTACTTC
clone size: NA; D gene: NA; V gene: TRBV6-4; J gene: TRBJ2-3; CDR3 protein: CASSRAPDADTQYF; CDR3 DNA: TGTGCCAGCAGTCGTGCTCCTGACGCAGATACGCAGTATTTT
clone size: NA; D gene: NA; V gene: TRBV5-1; J gene: TRBJ1-1; CDR3 protein: CASSPLGNTEAFF; CDR3 DNA: TGCGCCAGCAGCCCGTTAGGGAACACTGAAGCTTTCTTT
clone size: NA; D gene: NA; V gene: TRBV27; J gene: TRBJ1-1; CDR3 protein: CASSAGAGTEAFF; CDR3 DNA: TGTGCCAGCAGTGCTGGGGCTGGCACTGAAGCTTTCTTT
clone size: NA; D gene: NA; V gene: TRBV27; J gene: TRBJ2-3; CDR3 protein: CASRLLSTDTQYF; CDR3 DNA: TGTGCCAGCAGGCTTCTGAGCACAGATACGCAGTATTTT
clone size: NA; D gene: TRBD2; V gene: TRBV27; J gene: TRBJ2-3; CDR3 protein: CASSVRTSRTSTDTQYF; CDR3 DNA: TGTGCCAGCAGTGTCAGGACTAGCAGGACGAGCACAGATACGCAGTATTTT
clone size: NA; D gene: TRBD2; V gene: TRBV11-2; J gene: TRBJ2-2; CDR3 protein: CASSPGTSGVTGELFF; CDR3 DNA: TGTGCCAGCAGCCCCGGGACTAGCGGTGTCACCGGGGAGCTGTTTTTT
clone size: NA; D gene: NA; V gene: TRBV21-1; J gene: TRBJ2-7; CDR3 protein: CASSGLDLNLYEQYF; CDR3 DNA: TGTGCCAGCAGCGGCCTAGACTTAAACCTCTACGAGCAGTACTTC
clone size: NA; D gene: TRBD2; V gene: TRBV10-3; J gene: TRBJ2-7; CDR3 protein: CAIAWTSETYEQYF; CDR3 DNA: TGTGCCATAGCTTGGACTAGCGAGACCTACGAGCAGTACTTC